This entry lists 17 T cell receptor beta chains sequenced from one sample in a study of shared clonotypes between healthy human individuals. Repertoires were generated with immunoSEQ multiplex PCR, while TCRdb's copy carries only in-frame clones and drops some. In the table there are over a million clones, under 80% of which are singletons. Sequenced input: memory CD4+ T cells sorted from blood. Subset described: CD45RA-negative fraction. The receptors derive from a man between 18 and 35 years old in good health.

The chain links TRBV5-8 to TRBJ2-5; D might be TRBD1 (5 bases). Germline V gene sequence: CDR1 SGHTS, CDR2 YDEGEE. V shed 2 bases and J shed 5 bases, with 10 bases lying between them. The CDR3 length is 13 residues. The CDR3 here is CASSFAGSETQYF. CDR3 DNA: TGTGCCAGCAGCTTTGCAGGGTCGGAGACCCAGTACTTC.

V and J are TRBV11-2 and TRBJ2-7, with TRBD1 matching 11 bases. The CDR3 runs to 16 residues. Germline trimming cut 4 bases from V and 3 bases from J; bases unmatched to any gene: 8. Germline V gene sequence: CDR1 SGHAT, CDR2 FQNNGV. The CDR3 protein is CASSSLSGQGVYEQYF. In nucleotides, the CDR3 is TGTGCCAGCAGCTCTCTTTCGGGACAGGGGGTCTACGAGCAGTACTTC. The whole variable domain, remainder taken from reference TRBV11-2 and TRBJ2-7, is EAGVAQSPRYKIIEKRQSVAFWCNPISGHATLYWYQQILGQGPKLLIQFQNNGVVDDSQLPKDRFSAERLKGVDSTLKIQPAKLEDSAVYLCASSSLSGQGVYEQYFGPGTRLTVT.

V usage is TRBV23-1 and J usage is TRBJ2-7, with D tentatively TRBD1 or TRBD2 (5 bases each). TRBV23-1 is an ORF, with its function uncertain. The ends were cut back, 5 bases at V and 1 base at J, with 15 bases in the middle. This CDR3 has 15 residues. This CDR3 reads CASSAAGTESYEQYF. In DNA, the CDR3 is TGCGCCAGCAGTGCGGCCGGGACGGAGTCCTACGAGCAGTACTTC.

This chain links TRBV7-9 with TRBJ1-6; the D gene is possibly TRBD1 (6 bases). The CDR3 contains 14 residues. V lost 1 base and J 6 bases, leaving 7 bases between the germline ends. Germline V gene sequence: CDR1 SEHNR, CDR2 FQNEAQ (reference sequence). Here the CDR3 DNA reads TGTGCCAGCAGCTTAGGGGGGGCTAATTCACCCCTCCACTTT. This sequence encodes CASSLGGANSPLHF. Drawing the rest from reference TRBV7-9 and TRBJ1-6, the complete variable domain is DTGVSQNPRHKITKRGQNVTFRCDPISEHNRLYWYRQTLGQGPEFLTYFQNEAQLEKSRLLSDRFSAERPKGSFSTLEIQRTEQGDSAMYLCASSLGGANSPLHFGNGTRLTVT.

The V and J genes are TRBV4-1 and TRBJ2-7; 12 nucleotides line up with TRBD1. CDR1 MGHRA and CDR2 YSYEKL come from the germline V gene. V lost 4 bases, J lost 5 bases, and 3 bases stayed unmatched. The CDR3 is 14 amino acids. CDR3 amino acids: CASSLGTGGNEQYF. The CDR3, as DNA: TGCGCCAGCAGCCTAGGGACAGGGGGCAACGAGCAGTACTTC.

The chain recombines TRBV7-2 with TRBJ2-1; 10 bases fit TRBD2. The CDR3 is 17 amino acids. J was trimmed by 1 base and V by 0 bases; bases with no gene match: 3. The germline V gene has CDR1 SGHTA and CDR2 FQGNSA. The CDR3 coding sequence is TGTGCCAGCAGCTTAGCCGGACTAGCGGATTCCTACAATGAGCAGTTCTTC. It encodes CASSLAGLADSYNEQFF.

This chain connects TRBV9 to TRBJ1-6; 7 nucleotides match TRBD1. Per the germline V gene, CDR1 is SGDLS and CDR2 is YYNGEE. J was trimmed by 6 bases and V by 0 bases; bases with no gene match: 3. The CDR3 is 15 residues long. The CDR3, as DNA: TGTGCCAGCAGCGTAGGGACAGGTATTAATTCACCCCTCCACTTT. Translating gives CASSVGTGINSPLHF.

The rearrangement joins TRBV5-1 to TRBJ2-5; perhaps TRBD1 as D (6 bases). The CDR3 runs to 15 residues. From germline, CDR1 is SGHRS and CDR2 YFSETQ. Trimming took off 2 bases at V and 4 bases at J, with 15 bases between the two ends. The CDR3 is CASSFQQGGGETQYF. The CDR3 DNA follows: TGCGCCAGCAGCTTCCAACAGGGTGGGGGAGAGACCCAGTACTTC.

The V call is TRBV11-2, the J call TRBJ2-1; 9 nucleotides align to TRBD2. The CDR3 spans 17 residues. Germline-derived CDR1 and CDR2 are SGHAT and FQNNGV. V lost 5 bases, J lost 0 bases, and 8 bases stayed unmatched. CDR3: CASSPPNSGGSYNEQFF. The CDR3 DNA reads TGTGCCAGCAGCCCTCCGAATAGCGGGGGCTCCTACAATGAGCAGTTCTTC.

This chain connects TRBV5-4 to TRBJ2-5; 8 bases match TRBD2. Germline V gene lookup returns CDR1 SGHNT and CDR2 YYREEE (reference sequence). The trim removed 1 base at V and 0 bases at J, leaving 5 bases unmatched. The CDR3 has 16 residues. The CDR3: CASSLRTSGYQETQYF. The CDR3 nucleotides read TGTGCCAGCAGCTTGAGAACTAGCGGTTACCAAGAGACCCAGTACTTC.

The chain is built from TRBV19 and TRBJ1-5, with D perhaps matching TRBD1 (5 bases). CDR1 is LNHDA, CDR2 SQIVND, per germline (reference sequence). The germline V and J ends were trimmed by 4 bases and 7 bases, with 11 bases remaining between them. The CDR3 has 13 amino acids. This chain's CDR3 is CASSKKEGQPQHF. The CDR3 nucleotides are TGTGCCAGTAGTAAAAAGGAGGGGCAGCCCCAGCATTTT.

The chain uses TRBV4-1 and TRBJ1-3; D gene unclear. Germline assignment: CDR1 MGHRA and CDR2 YSYEKL. V lost 0 bases, J lost 2 bases, and 14 bases lay in between. This CDR3 contains 17 residues. As DNA, the CDR3 is TGCGCCAGCAGCCAAGAGATGGCAATCCGCCCTGGAAACACCATATATTTT. Protein: CASSQEMAIRPGNTIYF.

This clone was picked up one time. This chain connects TRBV5-4 to TRBJ2-7, with D possibly being TRBD2 (6 bases). The germline CDR1 and CDR2 sequences are SGHNT and YYREEE (reference sequence). The V gene lost 1 base and the J gene lost 7 bases, with 9 bases spanning the gap. The CDR3 is 12 residues long. The CDR3 DNA follows: TGTGCCAGCAGCTTGATTCGGGAGGAGCAGTACTTC. This gives the protein CASSLIREEQYF.

The chain has TRBV30 and TRBJ2-7; TRBD1 aligns across 8 bases. Losses at the gene ends were 1 base for V and 3 bases for J; bases not matched to a gene: 5. Germline loops: CDR1 GTSNPN, CDR2 SVGIG (reference sequence). The CDR3 length is 14 residues. The CDR3 nucleotides read TGTGCCTGGAGTGGTGGGACAGGAGACTACGAGCAGTACTTC. Amino acid sequence: CAWSGGTGDYEQYF.

This clone was counted between two and nine times. This sample also contains other DNA sequences that code for the same CDR3. The chain joins TRBV30 to TRBJ1-1; D is unclear. The CDR3 consists of 12 residues. V was clipped by 4 bases and J by 0 bases, with 6 bases between them. Germline CDR1 and CDR2: GTSNPN and SVGIG (reference sequence). The CDR3 DNA is TGTGCCTGGAAGCTTATGAACACTGAAGCTTTCTTT. Its translation: CAWKLMNTEAFF.

Concerning this clone: Other DNA sequences in the same sample also yield this CDR3. V is TRBV27 and J is TRBJ1-4; D is ambiguous. V was trimmed by 6 bases and J by 7 bases, leaving 12 bases between them. The CDR3 is made up of 13 amino acids. CDR1 and CDR2 from the germline V gene are MNHEY and SMNVEV (reference sequence). The DNA for the CDR3 is TGTGCCAGCAGCCTCAGCGGCACTGAAAAACTGTTTTTT. Protein sequence: CASSLSGTEKLFF.

V usage is TRBV6-5 and J usage is TRBJ2-2, with no clear D. The CDR3 is 13 residues long. Trimming took 4 bases from V and 4 from J, leaving 7 bases between them. Germline assignment: CDR1 MNHEY and CDR2 SVGAGI. The CDR3 spells CASSSLGTGELFF. The CDR3 nucleotides read TGTGCCAGCAGTTCCTTAGGCACCGGGGAGCTGTTTTTT.